This T cell receptor beta chain is from a study of shared clonotypes between healthy human individuals. Study-wide background: A donor's plate count was three for CD4 naive and three for CD4 memory; CD8 naive had two and CD8 memory one. General observations from the study: Across subsets, estimated richness was generally greater for naive than for memory populations.

Profiled with immunoSEQ multiplex PCR; TCRdb holds only in-frame clones, not every one. Found here are fewer than 2.5 million clones, over 85% of them singletons; the top ten hold approximately 0.36%. This clone was counted a single time. As yet, its antigen is unknown. The V end lost 3 bases, the J end lost 1 base, and 11 bases lay between the germline ends. The germline V gene has CDR1 SGDLS and CDR2 YYNGEE. This CDR3 is 15 amino acids long. Donors included only healthy HIV-negative adults lacking recent acute infections or vaccinations. Researchers partitioned CD4+ cells into CD45RA+ naive and CD45RA-negative memory subsets.

The TCR comes from a man in his late teens or twenties in good health. Some clones in this sample may be carry-over from other donors' samples. The chain combines TRBV9 with TRBJ1-3; possible D gene TRBD1, 6 bases. Sequencing was performed on naive CD4+ T cells from PBMCs. Indicated subset: CD45RA+ positively selected. The CDR3 sequence: CASSGPTGSGNTIYF. DNA of the CDR3: TGTGCCAGCAGCGGGCCCACAGGGTCTGGAAACACCATATATTTT.